Below, one T cell receptor beta chain is given with its context. Antigen unknown. One end of the junction does not line up with germline, which may come from a read error. Together with a sample-barcoded 5' primer, a J-beta primer mix was included in a second PCR lasting about 6 to 11 cycles. MiXCR, applied by TCRdb to the 5' RACE reads, yields one record per CDR3 protein. The repertoire holds some 710,000 distinct CDR3 sequences, with about 45% as singletons. The CDR3 loop spans 13 amino acids. This entry is derived from a study of blood T cells in healthy people across ages. Study-wide findings and caveats: Naive T cell percentage by flow cytometry tracked strongly with beta diversity.

Sequencing was carried out using blood. The source of this sequence is a man at least 80 years old in good health. The chain employs TRBV12-3 or TRBV12-4 and TRBJ2-3; 8 nucleotides agree with TRBD2. The DNA for the CDR3 is TGTGCCAGCAGTAGCGGGAGCGCAGATGCGCAGTATTTT. It is translated as CASSSGSADAQYF.